This passage covers 18 T cell receptor beta chains from one sample sequenced in a study of control samples from healthy donors and cancer patients (dated by TCRdb to the early 2020s). Library preparation was by the immunoSEQ multiplex PCR assay. The clones in this table, taken by TCRdb from immuneACCESS, are in-frame only. Not every clone is retained; where verified, under half of the shortfall comes from an unresolved V gene, and the cause of the rest is unknown. The sample table lists 120,000 to 150,000 clones, approximately 94% of them with a count of one. The top ten clonotypes cover around 12% of the sample. Input material: blood. Receptors originate from a middle-aged man in good health.

Sample share makes this clone medium-sized. The CDR3 sequence: CASSLQGRQPQHF. CDR3 nucleotide sequence: TGTGCCAGCAGCTTACAGGGGCGTCAGCCCCAGCATTTT. The chain combines TRBV7-2 with TRBJ1-5; D possibly corresponds to TRBD1 (6 bases). The CDR3 is 13 amino acids. V lost 2 bases and J 6 bases, leaving 8 bases between the germline ends. CDR1 is SGHTA, CDR2 FQGNSA, per germline.

The rearrangement joins TRBV6-5 to TRBJ2-7; D not certain. CDR1 is MNHEY and CDR2 is SVGAGI in the germline V gene. The CDR3 runs 15 residues. V dropped 5 bases and J dropped 1 base, with 15 bases sitting between them. In DNA, the CDR3 is TGTGCCAGCAGTACACGGGTTACCACATCCTACGAGCAGTACTTC. Translation gives CASSTRVTTSYEQYF.

J is TRBJ2-7 and V is TRBV27; the match to TRBD2 covers 9 bases. The CDR3 covers 18 residues. The J segment lost 7 bases and the V segment lost 3 bases, leaving 19 bases of the junction unmatched. Germline assignment: CDR1 MNHEY and CDR2 SMNVEV (reference sequence). The CDR3, as DNA: TGTGCCAGCAGTTTGGGAATGACCGTGGCGGGAGGGCCCGGGGAGCAGTACTTC. Amino acids: CASSLGMTVAGGPGEQYF.

This chain connects TRBV30 to TRBJ1-2; weak D call: TRBD1 (6 bases). The ends were cut back, 0 bases at V and 0 bases at J, with 14 bases in the middle. CDR1 and CDR2 from the germline V gene are GTSNPN and SVGIG (reference sequence). This CDR3 comprises 16 residues. The CDR3 region has the DNA TGTGCCTGGAGTGTAGATTGGCAGGGGACTAACTATGGCTACACCTTC. This translates into CAWSVDWQGTNYGYTF. Looking up the rest from reference TRBV30 and TRBJ1-2 gives the full variable domain: SQTIHQWPATLVQPVGSPLSLECTVEGTSNPNLYWYRQAAGRGLQLLFYSVGIGQISSEVPQNLSASRPQDRQFILSSKKLLLSDSGFYLCAWSVDWQGTNYGYTFGSGTRLTVV.

V is TRBV7-9 and J is TRBJ1-1; TRBD1 agrees at 9 bases. The CDR3 loop spans 11 amino acids. J lost 10 bases, V lost 4 bases, and 1 base had no gene match. Per germline, CDR1 SEHNR and CDR2 FQNEAQ (reference sequence). As DNA, the CDR3 is TGTGCCAGCAGCTCGGGACAGGGAGCTTTCTTT. This gives the protein CASSSGQGAFF.

The gene calls are TRBV9 and TRBJ1-1, with a weak D call TRBD1 (6 bases). Trimming removed 2 bases from V and 3 bases from J, with 8 bases in between. The CDR3 is 13 residues long. Germline V lookup: CDR1 SGDLS, CDR2 YYNGEE. The chain's CDR3 is CASSVGGHTEAFF. In DNA, the CDR3 is TGTGCCAGCAGCGTTGGGGGGCACACTGAAGCTTTCTTT. Using reference TRBV9 and TRBJ1-1 for the parts outside the CDR3, the full variable domain is DSGVTQTPKHLITATGQRVTLRCSPRSGDLSVYWYQQSLDQGLQFLIQYYNGEERAKGNILERFSAQQFPDLHSELNLSSLELGDSALYFCASSVGGHTEAFFGQGTRLTVV.

The genes are TRBV15 and TRBJ2-7; D is perhaps TRBD2 (5 bases). Trimming took 1 base from V and 4 from J, leaving 8 bases between them. Per germline, CDR1 LNHNV and CDR2 YYDKDF (reference sequence). The CDR3 totals 13 residues. CDR3 in amino acids: CATSRASGYEQYF. CDR3 bases: TGTGCCACCAGCAGAGCATCGGGGTACGAGCAGTACTTC.

The chain is built from TRBV27 and TRBJ2-7; no definite D call. V was trimmed by 2 bases and J by 6 bases, leaving 14 bases between them. Germline V gives CDR1 MNHEY, CDR2 SMNVEV (reference sequence). The CDR3 runs 14 residues. CDR3 sequence: CASSLSAGSVEQYF. In DNA form, the CDR3 reads TGTGCCAGCAGTTTAAGTGCTGGGTCGGTCGAGCAGTACTTC.

This clone was found a few times. Other nucleotide sequences in the sample specify the same CDR3. The chain is built from TRBV7-3 and TRBJ2-1; D ambiguous. The CDR3 runs to 12 residues. From germline, CDR1 is SGHTA and CDR2 FQGTGA. Trimming stripped 1 base from V and 7 bases from J, with 5 bases between. As DNA, the CDR3 is TGTGCCAGCAGCTTAATAGGGAATGAGCAGTTCTTC. This encodes CASSLIGNEQFF.

The rearrangement joins TRBV5-6 to TRBJ1-3; TRBD1 matches at 9 bases. Germline trimming cut 3 bases from V and 4 bases from J; bases unmatched to any gene: 2. This CDR3 is built from 14 residues. Germline V gene sequence: CDR1 SGHDT, CDR2 YYEEEE. CDR3 nucleotides: TGTGCCAGCAGCTACGGGACAGGGGGAAACACCATATATTTT. Translation gives CASSYGTGGNTIYF.

Concerning this clone: The junction departs from the called germline gene at one end, perhaps through a read error. CDR3 in amino acids: CASSLAGTRSYGYTF. The CDR3 nucleotides read TGTGCCAGCAGCCTAGCCGGGACGAGGAGCTATGGCTACACCTTC. The V gene is TRBV7-9, the J gene TRBJ1-2, with D tentatively TRBD1 (5 bases). This CDR3 spans 15 amino acids. In germline, CDR1 is SEHNR, CDR2 FQNEAQ (reference sequence).

The chain links TRBV11-2 to TRBJ2-7; the D call may be TRBD1 or TRBD2 (5 bases each). There are 13 residues in the CDR3. Germline V CDR1 and CDR2: SGHAT, FQNNGV. V was clipped by 5 bases and J by 3 bases, with 11 bases between them. CDR3 sequence: CASSTGTGYEQYF. The CDR3, as DNA: TGTGCCAGCAGCACCGGGACGGGCTACGAGCAGTACTTC.

This clone has just one count. V usage is TRBV11-2 and J usage is TRBJ1-1; D ambiguous. Trimming took off 4 bases at V and 1 base at J, with 10 bases between the two ends. There are 14 residues in the CDR3. Germline values: CDR1 SGHAT, CDR2 FQNNGV. The CDR3 loop reads CASSSYVGNTEAFF. CDR3 DNA sequence: TGTGCCAGCAGCTCTTACGTAGGGAACACTGAAGCTTTCTTT.

This chain connects TRBV6-5 to TRBJ2-2; D is unclear. V shed 7 bases and J shed 6 bases, with 12 bases lying between them. The CDR3 spans 13 residues. Per germline, CDR1 MNHEY and CDR2 SVGAGI. This CDR3 reads CASTAASAGELFF. Written as DNA, the CDR3 is TGTGCCAGCACCGCAGCTTCCGCCGGGGAGCTGTTTTTT.

This clone was seen just once. The CDR3 DNA reads as TGCAGTGCTAGTAAGGGGGTTAGTCAGCCCCAGCATTTT. Protein product: CSASKGVSQPQHF. The chain is built from TRBV20-1 and TRBJ1-5; D is possibly TRBD1 (6 bases). Germline assignment: CDR1 DFQATT and CDR2 SNEGSKA (reference sequence). The CDR3 covers 13 residues. Trimming shortened V by 3 bases and J by 6 bases, and 12 bases separated the two germline ends.

Turning to this clone: Other DNA sequences from this sample encode an identical CDR3 as well. The V call is TRBV6-6, the J call TRBJ1-1; D not certain. In germline, CDR1 is MNHNY, CDR2 SVGAGI (reference sequence). The V gene lost 2 bases and the J gene lost 1 base, with 5 bases spanning the gap. This CDR3 has 13 residues. The CDR3 loop reads CASSYGQNTEAFF. The CDR3 DNA reads TGTGCCAGCAGTTACGGCCAGAACACTGAAGCTTTCTTT.

This sequence joins TRBV5-1 and TRBJ1-5, with 9 bases identical to TRBD1. The CDR3 spans 16 residues. V dropped 3 bases and J dropped 3; count of bases not matched to a gene: 7. CDR1 SGHRS and CDR2 YFSETQ come from the germline V gene. The CDR3 sequence is CASSWDREGDNQPQHF. The CDR3 DNA follows: TGCGCCAGCAGCTGGGACAGGGAAGGGGACAATCAGCCCCAGCATTTT.

The V call is TRBV29-1, the J call TRBJ2-3; 9 bases fit TRBD2. Germline loops: CDR1 SQVTM, CDR2 ANQGSEA. V shed 6 bases, J shed 2 bases, and the junction held 9 bases outside the gene matches. The CDR3 is 15 residues long. CDR3 sequence reads: CSVEESGGYTDTQYF. CDR3 DNA: TGCAGCGTAGAGGAAAGCGGGGGGTACACAGATACGCAGTATTTT.